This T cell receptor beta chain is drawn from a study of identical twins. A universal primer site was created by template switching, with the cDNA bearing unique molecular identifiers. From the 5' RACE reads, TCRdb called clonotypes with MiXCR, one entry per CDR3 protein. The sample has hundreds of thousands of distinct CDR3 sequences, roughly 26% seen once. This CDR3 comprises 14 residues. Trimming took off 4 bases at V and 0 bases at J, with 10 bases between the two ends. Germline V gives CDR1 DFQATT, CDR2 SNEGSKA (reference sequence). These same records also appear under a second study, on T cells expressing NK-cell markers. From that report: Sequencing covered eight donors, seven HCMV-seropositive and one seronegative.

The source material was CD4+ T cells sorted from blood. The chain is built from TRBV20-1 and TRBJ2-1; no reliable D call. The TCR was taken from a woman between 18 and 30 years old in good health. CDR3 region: CSAKPGSSYNEQFF. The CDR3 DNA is TGCAGTGCTAAGCCGGGCAGCTCCTACAATGAGCAGTTCTTC.